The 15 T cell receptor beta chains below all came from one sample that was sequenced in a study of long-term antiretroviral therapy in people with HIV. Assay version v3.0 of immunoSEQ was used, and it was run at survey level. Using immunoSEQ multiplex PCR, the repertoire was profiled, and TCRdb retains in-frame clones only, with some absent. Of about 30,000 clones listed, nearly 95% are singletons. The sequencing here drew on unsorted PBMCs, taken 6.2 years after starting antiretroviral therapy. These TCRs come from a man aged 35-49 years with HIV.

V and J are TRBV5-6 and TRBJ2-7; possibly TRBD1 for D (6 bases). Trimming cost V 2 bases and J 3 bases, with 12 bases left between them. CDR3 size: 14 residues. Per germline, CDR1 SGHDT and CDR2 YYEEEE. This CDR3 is CASSLTGMVYEQYF. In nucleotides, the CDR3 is TGTGCCAGCAGCTTAACAGGGATGGTCTACGAGCAGTACTTC.

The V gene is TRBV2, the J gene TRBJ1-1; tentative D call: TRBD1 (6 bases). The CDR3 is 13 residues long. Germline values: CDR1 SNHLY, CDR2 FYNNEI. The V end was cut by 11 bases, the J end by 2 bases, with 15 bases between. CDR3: CALGGRGNTEAFF. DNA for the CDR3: TGTGCCCTCGGGGGCAGGGGAAACACTGAAGCTTTCTTT.

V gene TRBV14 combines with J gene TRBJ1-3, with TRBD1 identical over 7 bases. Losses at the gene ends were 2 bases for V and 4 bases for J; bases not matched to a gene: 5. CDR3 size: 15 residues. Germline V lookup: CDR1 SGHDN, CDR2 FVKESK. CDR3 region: CASSQWTGSGNTIYF. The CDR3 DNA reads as TGTGCCAGCAGCCAATGGACAGGTTCGGGAAACACCATATATTTT.

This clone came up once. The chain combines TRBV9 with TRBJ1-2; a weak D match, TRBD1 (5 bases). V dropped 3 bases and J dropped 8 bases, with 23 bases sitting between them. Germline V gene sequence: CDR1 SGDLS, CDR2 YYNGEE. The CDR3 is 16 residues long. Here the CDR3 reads CASSDSGTGGMEGYTF. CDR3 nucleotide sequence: TGTGCCAGCAGCGATTCCGGGACGGGGGGGATGGAGGGCTACACCTTC.

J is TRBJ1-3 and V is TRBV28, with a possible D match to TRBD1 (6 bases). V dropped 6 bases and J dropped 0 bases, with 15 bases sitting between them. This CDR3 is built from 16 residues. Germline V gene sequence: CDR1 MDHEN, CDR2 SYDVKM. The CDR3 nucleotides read TGTGCCAGCAGGGGGGCAGGGTCCTCCTCTGGAAACACCATATATTTT. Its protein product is CASRGAGSSSGNTIYF.

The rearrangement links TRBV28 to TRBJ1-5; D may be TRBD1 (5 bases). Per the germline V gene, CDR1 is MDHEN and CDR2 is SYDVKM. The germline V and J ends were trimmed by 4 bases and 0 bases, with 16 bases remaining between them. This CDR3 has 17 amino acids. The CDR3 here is CASSSSMGGYSNQPQHF. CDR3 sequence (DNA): TGTGCCAGCAGTTCATCGATGGGGGGTTATAGCAATCAGCCCCAGCATTTT.

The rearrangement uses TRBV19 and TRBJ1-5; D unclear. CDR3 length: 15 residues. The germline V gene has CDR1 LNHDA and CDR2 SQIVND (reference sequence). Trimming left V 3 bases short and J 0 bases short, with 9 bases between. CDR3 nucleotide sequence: TGTGCCAGTAGTATTGGACTTAGTAGCAATCAGCCCCAGCATTTT. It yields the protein CASSIGLSSNQPQHF.

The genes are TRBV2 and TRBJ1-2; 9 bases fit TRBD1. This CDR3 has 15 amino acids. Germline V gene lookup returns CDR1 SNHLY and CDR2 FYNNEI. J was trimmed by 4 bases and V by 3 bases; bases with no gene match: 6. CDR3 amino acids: CASSDGTGTSYGYTF. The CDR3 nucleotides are TGTGCCAGCAGTGACGGGACAGGGACCAGCTATGGCTACACCTTC.

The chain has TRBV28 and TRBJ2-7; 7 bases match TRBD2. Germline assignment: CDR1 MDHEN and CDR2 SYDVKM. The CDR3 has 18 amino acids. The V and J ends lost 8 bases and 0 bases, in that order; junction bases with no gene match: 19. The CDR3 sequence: CASEPATSVGLHSYEQYF. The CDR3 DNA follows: TGTGCCAGCGAACCCGCCACTAGCGTCGGATTACACTCCTACGAGCAGTACTTC.

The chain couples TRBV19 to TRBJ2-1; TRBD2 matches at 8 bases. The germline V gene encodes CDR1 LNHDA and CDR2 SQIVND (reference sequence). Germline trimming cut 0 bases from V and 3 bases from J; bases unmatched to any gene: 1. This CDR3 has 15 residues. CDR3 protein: CASSIDSGGYNEQFF. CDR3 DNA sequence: TGTGCCAGTAGTATAGACAGCGGGGGCTACAATGAGCAGTTCTTC.

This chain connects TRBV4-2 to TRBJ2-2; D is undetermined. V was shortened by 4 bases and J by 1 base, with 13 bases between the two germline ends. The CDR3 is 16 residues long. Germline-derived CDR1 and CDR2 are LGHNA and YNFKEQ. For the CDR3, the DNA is TGTGCCAGCAGCCCGAGCAACCTCAGGAACACCGGGGAGCTGTTTTTT. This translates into CASSPSNLRNTGELFF.

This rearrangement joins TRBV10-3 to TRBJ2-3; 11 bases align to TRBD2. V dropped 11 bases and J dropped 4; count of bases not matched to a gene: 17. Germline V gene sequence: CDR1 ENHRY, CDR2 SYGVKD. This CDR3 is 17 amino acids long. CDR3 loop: CASKGLTSGAPPDTQYF. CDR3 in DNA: TGTGCCTCAAAGGGGTTGACTAGCGGGGCGCCACCAGATACGCAGTATTTT.

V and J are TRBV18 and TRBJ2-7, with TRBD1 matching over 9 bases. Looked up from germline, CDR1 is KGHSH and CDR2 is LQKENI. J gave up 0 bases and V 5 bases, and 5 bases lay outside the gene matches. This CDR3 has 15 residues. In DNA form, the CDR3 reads TGTGCCAGCTCATCTGAGGGACAGGGCTCCTACGAGCAGTACTTC. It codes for CASSSEGQGSYEQYF.

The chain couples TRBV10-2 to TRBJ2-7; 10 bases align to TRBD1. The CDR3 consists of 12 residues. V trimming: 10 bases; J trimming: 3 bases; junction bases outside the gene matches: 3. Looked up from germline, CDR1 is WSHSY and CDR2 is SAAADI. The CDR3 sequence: CATGTGDYEQYF. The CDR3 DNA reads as TGCGCCACCGGGACAGGGGACTACGAGCAGTACTTC.

The DNA of the CDR3 is TGCAGCGTCCAGGGGGACAATGAGCAGTTCTTC. This gives the protein CSVQGDNEQFF. The V gene is TRBV29-1, the J gene TRBJ2-1, with TRBD1 matching 7 bases. CDR3 length: 11 residues. J lost 5 bases, V lost 6 bases, and 1 base had no gene match. Germline CDR1 and CDR2: SQVTM and ANQGSEA.